The clone carrying this T cell receptor (beta chain) showed up just a few times. This entry comes from a study of CD8+ T cells in alopecia areata. RNA extraction and reverse transcription yielded cDNA as sequencing template. Data came from immunoSEQ multiplex PCR; TCRdb stores just in-frame clones and leaves some out. This sample has 130,000 to 150,000 clones, with around 86% found just once. The clonotype originates from a human donor with alopecia areata. The source was CD8+ T cells sorted from blood, collected at week 0.

The CDR3 sequence: CSVGGTQGNQPQHF. DNA for the CDR3: TGCAGCGTTGGAGGGACACAGGGCAATCAGCCCCAGCATTTT. The chain employs TRBV29-1 and TRBJ1-5, with D possibly matching TRBD1 (6 bases). V was shortened by 4 bases and J by 2 bases, with 12 bases between the two germline ends. The CDR3 contains 14 residues. CDR1 and CDR2 from the germline V gene are SQVTM and ANQGSEA.